The subject of this entry is one T cell receptor (beta chain). Its specificity is not known. This CDR3 has 14 amino acids. With 1 base removed from V and 5 bases from J, the gap between germline ends came to 8 bases. Germline lookup yields CDR1 MGHDK and CDR2 SYGVNS. This record belongs to a study of shared clonotypes between healthy human individuals. Study-wide points: Measured sharing among donors was expected to vary with sequencing depth. In having few donors, the study represented limited genetic and exposure-history diversity. Relative to clonotypes present in all four donors, those not shared had lower generation probabilities.

Free of recent acute infections or vaccinations, the donors were healthy HIV-negative adults. The method was immunoSEQ multiplex PCR; TCRdb's version includes in-frame clones alone and lacks a portion of them. The profile shows under 1,900,000 clones, roughly 98.5% of them singletons. The genes are TRBV25-1 and TRBJ2-2; the D gene is possibly TRBD1 (5 bases). What was sequenced was naive CD4+ T cells sorted from blood. Regarding subset: CD45RA+ positively selected. The TCR comes from a young man in good health. The CDR3 DNA reads as TGTGCCAGCAGTGAATTAAGGGGAACCGGGGAGCTGTTTTTT. This codes for CASSELRGTGELFF.